These 17 T cell receptor beta chains came from one sample sequenced in a study of blood T cell repertoires in COVID-19. Libraries were prepared by immunoSEQ multiplex PCR; TCRdb keeps only in-frame clonotypes and omits some of them. The sample includes approximately 230,000 clones, 75% to 90% of them seen just once. What was sequenced was PBMCs or T cells enriched from blood (not recorded which). The receptor source for this set is a woman in her twenties or thirties who had recovered from COVID-19.

The chain joins TRBV6-4 to TRBJ1-2, with D maybe TRBD1 (5 bases). This CDR3 has 13 amino acids. V gave up 4 bases and J gave up 4 bases, with 10 bases separating them. The germline CDR1 and CDR2 sequences are MRHNA and SNTAGT. The CDR3, as DNA: TGTGCCAGCAGTGTCGAAAGGGGCTATGGCTACACCTTC. Protein sequence: CASSVERGYGYTF.

V usage is TRBV27 and J usage is TRBJ1-2, with 7 bases matching TRBD1. The CDR3 has 14 residues. Losses at the gene ends were 3 bases for V and 4 bases for J; bases not matched to a gene: 5. Per the germline V gene, CDR1 is MNHEY and CDR2 is SMNVEV (reference sequence). For the CDR3, the DNA is TGTGCCAGCAGTTTCCGACAGGGTAGCTATGGCTACACCTTC. The encoded protein is CASSFRQGSYGYTF.

The V gene is TRBV27, the J gene TRBJ1-1, with D possibly TRBD1 on 5 matching bases. CDR3 length: 15 amino acids. The germline gives CDR1 MNHEY, CDR2 SMNVEV (reference sequence). Trimming stripped 5 bases from V and 1 base from J, with 14 bases between. The CDR3 coding sequence is TGTGCCAGCAGTGCAATGGGAACAGGGAACACTGAAGCTTTCTTT. Translated: CASSAMGTGNTEAFF.

This clone was counted once. The genes are TRBV15 and TRBJ1-1; no reliable D call. The CDR3 runs to 16 residues. V lost 2 bases, J lost 2 bases, and 15 bases lay in between. The germline CDR1 and CDR2 sequences are LNHNV and YYDKDF (reference sequence). As DNA, the CDR3 is TGTGCCACCAGCAGATCGCGGGCTTTGGTAAACACTGAAGCTTTCTTT. Protein sequence: CATSRSRALVNTEAFF. Supplemented by reference TRBV15 and TRBJ1-1, the full variable domain reads DAMVIQNPRYQVTQFGKPVTLSCSQTLNHNVMYWYQQKSSQAPKLLFHYYDKDFNNEADTPDNFQSRRPNTSFCFLDIRSPGLGDTAMYLCATSRSRALVNTEAFFGQGTRLTVV.

This clone was seen a single time. The chain links TRBV6-5 to TRBJ2-7, with 7 bases identical to TRBD2. Germline CDR1 and CDR2: MNHEY and SVGAGI. Losses at the gene ends were 1 base for V and 6 bases for J; bases not matched to a gene: 6. The CDR3 sequence is 14 residues long. CDR3 nucleotide sequence: TGTGCCAGCAGTTACTTGGGGGGGAATGGCGAGCAGTACTTC. Protein sequence: CASSYLGGNGEQYF.

This clone occurred a few times. The V call is TRBV27, the J call TRBJ1-3, with TRBD1 matching over 8 bases. The CDR3 runs to 14 residues. V shed 3 bases and J 4 bases; nucleotides not matched to a gene: 2. Germline V gene data show CDR1 as MNHEY and CDR2 as SMNVEV (reference sequence). DNA for the CDR3: TGTGCCAGCAGTTTGACAGGGGAAGGAAACACCATATATTTT. Translating it yields CASSLTGEGNTIYF.

The genes are TRBV27 and TRBJ1-3; D is uncertain. The V end lost 1 base, the J end lost 3 bases, and 10 bases lay between the germline ends. CDR3 length: 15 residues. Germline-derived CDR1 and CDR2 are MNHEY and SMNVEV (reference sequence). The CDR3 reads CASSLWGAGGNTIYF. The CDR3 coding sequence is TGTGCCAGCAGTTTATGGGGTGCGGGTGGAAACACCATATATTTT.

This chain links TRBV13 with TRBJ2-7; 15 nucleotides align to TRBD2. The length of the CDR3 is 18 residues. V gave up 5 bases and J gave up 2 bases; unmatched junction bases: 10. Germline V gene lookup returns CDR1 PRHDT and CDR2 FYEKMQ (reference sequence). CDR3 amino acids: CASSPRTSGRADTYEQYF. CDR3 nucleotides: TGTGCCAGCAGCCCTCGGACTAGCGGGAGGGCCGATACCTACGAGCAGTACTTC.

This chain connects TRBV5-1 to TRBJ1-2; weak D call: TRBD1 (5 bases). V was trimmed by 3 bases and J by 1 base, leaving 19 bases between them. CDR3 size: 17 residues. CDR1 is SGHRS and CDR2 is YFSETQ in the germline V gene. The CDR3 coding sequence is TGCGCCAGCAGCTGGGGGGGACGGTCAGACGATAACTATGGCTACACCTTC. As protein: CASSWGGRSDDNYGYTF.

The J gene is TRBJ2-1, the V gene TRBV19; 7 nucleotides agree with TRBD1. The germline V gene encodes CDR1 LNHDA and CDR2 SQIVND (reference sequence). Trimming took 7 bases from V and 1 from J; bases not matched to a gene: 4. The CDR3 contains 14 residues. The CDR3 protein is CASKTQGSYNEQFF. The CDR3 bases are TGTGCCAGTAAAACACAGGGGTCCTACAATGAGCAGTTCTTC.

The chain couples TRBV7-2 to TRBJ2-1, with D possibly being TRBD2 (6 bases). The CDR3 has 15 amino acids. V was shortened by 1 base and J by 8 bases, with 15 bases between the two germline ends. Germline CDR1 reads SGHTA; CDR2 reads FQGNSA. The DNA of the CDR3 is TGTGCCAGCAGCTTAGGGGGACTTGGATCCGATGAGCAGTTCTTC. Its translation is CASSLGGLGSDEQFF.

This chain links TRBV19 with TRBJ1-2; D unresolved. Trimming removed 5 bases at V and 8 bases at J, with 24 bases between. Germline V lookup: CDR1 LNHDA, CDR2 SQIVND (reference sequence). The CDR3 covers 16 residues. The CDR3 DNA reads as TGTGCCAGTAGTCCTCGGCCCACAGCACGCCGTGACGGCTACACCTTC. It encodes CASSPRPTARRDGYTF.

This rearrangement joins TRBV11-1 to TRBJ2-1; 8 bases are shared with TRBD2. CDR3 length: 15 amino acids. V dropped 4 bases and J dropped 6; count of bases not matched to a gene: 8. Germline CDR1 and CDR2: SGHAT and FQDESV (reference sequence). The CDR3 nucleotides are TGTGCCAGCAGCTGGACGGAGCGGGAGATCAATGAGCAGTTCTTC. Translation gives CASSWTEREINEQFF. Full variable domain (rest looked up from reference TRBV11-1 and TRBJ2-1): EAEVAQSPRYKITEKSQAVAFWCDPISGHATLYWYRQILGQGPELLVQFQDESVVDDSQLPKDRFSAERLKGVDSTLKIQPAELGDSAMYLCASSWTEREINEQFFGPGTRLTVL.

The chain employs TRBV28 and TRBJ1-2; a weak D match, TRBD1 (5 bases). This CDR3 is built from 13 residues. From germline, CDR1 is MDHEN and CDR2 SYDVKM. Between the trimmed V and J ends, which lost 4 bases and 5 bases, there was a span of 11 bases. CDR3 sequence (DNA): TGTGCCAGCAGTTCCCCGGACATGTATGGCTACACCTTC. Translated: CASSSPDMYGYTF.

The chain couples TRBV10-3 to TRBJ2-1, with 7 nucleotides matching TRBD2. V lost 4 bases, J lost 0 bases, and 12 bases stayed unmatched. There are 18 residues in the CDR3. Germline CDR1 is ENHRY and CDR2 is SYGVKD. This CDR3 reads CAISAAGEGLSSYNEQFF. CDR3 in DNA: TGTGCCATCAGTGCCGCGGGAGAAGGTCTGTCCTCCTACAATGAGCAGTTCTTC.

This clone was picked up one time. The rearrangement joins TRBV4-1 to TRBJ2-1, with D hard to call. The ends were cut back, 3 bases at V and 0 bases at J, with 9 bases in the middle. Germline assignment: CDR1 MGHRA and CDR2 YSYEKL. The CDR3 covers 15 residues. The CDR3 bases are TGCGCCAGCAGCCAGACTTTGAGCTCCTACAATGAGCAGTTCTTC. The encoded protein is CASSQTLSSYNEQFF.

This chain uses TRBV5-1 with TRBJ2-7, with TRBD1 as a possible D gene (5 bases). Trimming removed 4 bases from V and 3 bases from J, with 17 bases in between. From germline, CDR1 is SGHRS and CDR2 YFSETQ. The CDR3 has 15 amino acids. Written as DNA, the CDR3 is TGCGCCAGCAGCCACGGGTTCCAGGGCTACTACGAGCAGTACTTC. This codes for CASSHGFQGYYEQYF.